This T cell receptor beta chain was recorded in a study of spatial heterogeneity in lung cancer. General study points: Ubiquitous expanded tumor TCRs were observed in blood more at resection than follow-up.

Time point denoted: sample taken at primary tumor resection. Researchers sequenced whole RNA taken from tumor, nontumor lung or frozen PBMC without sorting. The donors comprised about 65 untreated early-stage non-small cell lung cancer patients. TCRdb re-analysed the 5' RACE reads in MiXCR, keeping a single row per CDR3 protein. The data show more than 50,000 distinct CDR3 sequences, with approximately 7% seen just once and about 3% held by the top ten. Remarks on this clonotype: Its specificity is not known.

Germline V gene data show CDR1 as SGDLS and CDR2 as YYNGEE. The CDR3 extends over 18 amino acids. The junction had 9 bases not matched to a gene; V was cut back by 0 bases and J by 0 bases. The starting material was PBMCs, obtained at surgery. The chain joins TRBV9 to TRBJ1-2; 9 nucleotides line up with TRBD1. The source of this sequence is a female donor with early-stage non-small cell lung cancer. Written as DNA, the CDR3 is TGTGCCAGCAGCGTAGCGCCCCCGGGACAGGGAGCTAACTATGGCTACACCTTC. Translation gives CASSVAPPGQGANYGYTF.